This TCR beta chain was documented in a study of T cell responses to AZD1222 COVID-19 vaccine. The repertoire was sequenced with immunoSEQ multiplex PCR; TCRdb's copy has only in-frame clones and lacks some. Of around 180,000 clones listed, more than 70% are singletons. This CDR3 has 12 residues. The V end lost 2 bases, the J end lost 8 bases, and 10 bases lay between the germline ends. Germline V CDR1 and CDR2: SGHNT, YYREEE (reference sequence). This material consisted of peripheral blood, taken 28 days after the second AZD1222 dose. This sequence joins TRBV5-4 and TRBJ1-2, with D possibly being TRBD1 (6 bases). This TCR was recovered from an adult who received the AZD1222 COVID-19 vaccine. CDR3 region: CASSFQGGGYTF. CDR3 bases: TGTGCCAGCAGCTTCCAAGGGGGAGGCTACACCTTC.